Following are 27 T cell receptor beta chains from one sample sequenced in a study of cytomegalovirus exposure and HLA in healthy donors. The PCR was carried out with 60 Vbeta primers and 13 Jbeta primers. The repertoire was sequenced with immunoSEQ multiplex PCR; TCRdb's copy has only in-frame clones and lacks some. This table holds around 140,000 clones, about 10% found once. Sequencing was carried out using PBMCs. The receptors derive from a woman in her 40s in good health and CMV-seropositive.

This chain connects TRBV7-8 to TRBJ2-7, with D maybe TRBD2 (6 bases). This CDR3 has 18 amino acids. V dropped 1 base and J dropped 4 bases, with 23 bases sitting between them. In germline, CDR1 is SGHVS, CDR2 FQNEAQ. CDR3 loop: CASSLEGGVTPGDYEQYF. As DNA, the CDR3 is TGTGCCAGCAGCTTAGAGGGCGGGGTCACCCCAGGAGATTACGAGCAGTACTTC.

The V gene is TRBV5-4, the J gene TRBJ2-1, with D possibly TRBD2 on 5 matching bases. Trimming took 1 base from V and 4 from J, leaving 12 bases between them. The CDR3 extends over 15 amino acids. Germline CDR1 is SGHNT and CDR2 is YYREEE (reference sequence). CDR3 sequence (DNA): TGTGCCAGCAGCTTGCCGGGGAATTTATACAATGAGCAGTTCTTC. Amino acids: CASSLPGNLYNEQFF.

In its sample, this clone was seen a few times. Here the CDR3 reads CASSEGTSNTDTQYF. The CDR3 DNA follows: TGCGCCAGCTCGGAGGGGACTAGCAACACAGATACGCAGTATTTT. The rearrangement uses TRBV5-1 and TRBJ2-3, with 9 nucleotides matching TRBD2. The CDR3 is made up of 15 amino acids. V lost 7 bases, J lost 2 bases, and 8 bases stayed unmatched. Germline assignment: CDR1 SGHRS and CDR2 YFSETQ.

The chain has TRBV18 and TRBJ1-1, with TRBD1 matching over 9 bases. The CDR3 is 15 residues long. J lost 1 base, V lost 2 bases, and 2 bases had no gene match. In germline, CDR1 is KGHSH, CDR2 LQKENI. The CDR3 reads CASSPGTGPNTEAFF. In DNA, the CDR3 is TGTGCCAGCTCACCAGGGACAGGGCCGAACACTGAAGCTTTCTTT. The entire variable domain, with the rest obtained from reference TRBV18 and TRBJ1-1, is as follows: NAGVMQNPRHLVRRRGQEARLRCSPMKGHSHVYWYRQLPEEGLKFMVYLQKENIIDESGMPKERFSAEFPKEGPSILRIQQVVRGDSAAYFCASSPGTGPNTEAFFGQGTRLTVV.

This clone was observed a few times. The rearrangement links TRBV6-5 to TRBJ1-1, with D possibly being TRBD1 (5 bases). The CDR3 consists of 14 residues. V lost 6 bases and J lost 6, with 17 bases in between. CDR1 is MNHEY, CDR2 SVGAGI, per germline. DNA for the CDR3: TGTGCCAGCAGAGGGGAATCGGGGGTTGCTGAAGCTTTCTTT. This gives the protein CASRGESGVAEAFF.

This clone was seen more than once but under ten times. The V and J genes are TRBV5-1 and TRBJ2-3; tentative D call: TRBD2 (6 bases). Germline CDR1 is SGHRS and CDR2 is YFSETQ. This CDR3 spans 15 amino acids. Between the trimmed V and J ends, which lost 4 bases and 6 bases, there was a span of 18 bases. The CDR3, as DNA: TGCGCCAGCAGCCGCGGGACGGCGGAAGATGATACGCAGTATTTT. Its protein is CASSRGTAEDDTQYF.

This clone was counted a few times. The chain has TRBV5-8 and TRBJ2-1; 8 bases agree with TRBD2. The CDR3 extends over 16 amino acids. After removal of 0 bases from V and 10 bases from J, the junction contained 12 bases not matched to a gene. CDR1 is SGHTS and CDR2 is YDEGEE in the germline V gene. The CDR3 here is CASSLVAGPGSGEQFF. CDR3 bases: TGTGCCAGCAGCTTGGTAGCGGGGCCCGGTTCGGGCGAGCAGTTCTTC.

The table lists this clone with a few counts. This sample also contains other DNA sequences that code for the same CDR3. The chain links TRBV5-1 to TRBJ2-2; 11 nucleotides match TRBD1. After removal of 4 bases from V and 4 bases from J, the junction contained 3 bases not matched to a gene. Per the germline V gene, CDR1 is SGHRS and CDR2 is YFSETQ. The CDR3 extends over 15 amino acids. For the CDR3, the DNA is TGCGCCAGCAGCCTGGGACAGGGGGGCACCGGGGAGCTGTTTTTT. This codes for CASSLGQGGTGELFF.

This rearrangement joins TRBV5-1 to TRBJ2-2; 10 nucleotides align to TRBD1. The CDR3 length is 17 residues. Trimming took 4 bases from V and 3 from J; bases not matched to a gene: 9. The germline gives CDR1 SGHRS, CDR2 YFSETQ. The CDR3: CASSVWDRGVDTGELFF. CDR3 in DNA: TGCGCCAGCAGCGTTTGGGACAGGGGAGTCGACACCGGGGAGCTGTTTTTT.

This chain joins TRBV6-4 and TRBJ1-4; D is undetermined. The germline gives CDR1 MRHNA, CDR2 SNTAGT. Between the trimmed V and J ends, which lost 4 bases and 10 bases, there was a span of 13 bases. The CDR3 runs to 13 residues. The CDR3 protein is CASSGRRVPKLFF. The CDR3 coding sequence is TGTGCCAGCAGTGGACGGCGGGTACCAAAACTGTTTTTT.

This chain joins TRBV5-1 and TRBJ2-5; D possibly corresponds to TRBD2 (5 bases). This CDR3 has 13 residues. CDR1 is SGHRS and CDR2 is YFSETQ in the germline V gene. The V end was cut by 1 base, the J end by 2 bases, with 6 bases between. The CDR3, as DNA: TGCGCCAGCAGCTTGAAGCGGCAAGAGACCCAGTACTTC. Translated, it gives CASSLKRQETQYF.

This chain links TRBV5-6 with TRBJ1-2; 8 bases are a match to TRBD1. From germline, CDR1 is SGHDT and CDR2 YYEEEE. V lost 2 bases and J lost 8; bases outside the gene matches: 5. The CDR3 is 13 amino acids. CDR3 loop: CASSFLDREGYTF. DNA for the CDR3: TGTGCCAGCAGCTTCCTGGACAGGGAAGGCTACACCTTC.

Only a few counts were recorded for this clone. This chain links TRBV9 with TRBJ2-5; 11 bases are shared with TRBD2. CDR3 length: 19 amino acids. Losses at the gene ends were 0 bases for V and 1 base for J; bases not matched to a gene: 11. Germline V gives CDR1 SGDLS, CDR2 YYNGEE. The CDR3 bases are TGTGCCAGCAGCGTAGCGATTGGTAGCGGGGGGGCTGGCCAAGAGACCCAGTACTTC. Its translation is CASSVAIGSGGAGQETQYF.

In this sample, this clone turned up a few times. The chain combines TRBV18 with TRBJ1-1; D uncertain. CDR1 and CDR2 from the germline V gene are KGHSH and LQKENI. The CDR3 is 13 amino acids. The V end lost 7 bases, the J end lost 3 bases, and 12 bases lay between the germline ends. In DNA, the CDR3 is TGTGCCAGCTACGGAATCCGGGACACTGAAGCTTTCTTT. Protein: CASYGIRDTEAFF.

V and J are TRBV2 and TRBJ1-2, with D unclear. With 2 bases removed from V and 2 bases from J, the gap between germline ends came to 6 bases. The germline V gene encodes CDR1 SNHLY and CDR2 FYNNEI. The CDR3 loop spans 13 amino acids. As DNA, the CDR3 is TGTGCCAGCAGTGAAAGAGGGAACTATGGCTACACCTTC. Its protein is CASSERGNYGYTF. Variable domain in full (rest from reference TRBV2 and TRBJ1-2): EPEVTQTPSHQVTQMGQEVILRCVPISNHLYFYWYRQILGQKVEFLVSFYNNEISEKSEIFDDQFSVERPDGSNFTLKIRSTKLEDSAMYFCASSERGNYGYTFGSGTRLTVV.

As for this clone: Different DNA sequences within this sample yield the same CDR3. The rearrangement joins TRBV10-3 to TRBJ2-2, with 8 bases aligning to TRBD1. J gave up 6 bases and V 10 bases, and 4 bases lay outside the gene matches. Germline-derived CDR1 and CDR2 are ENHRY and SYGVKD. The CDR3 has 12 residues. CDR3 nucleotides: TGTGCCACAGGACAGGGCGCCGGGGAGCTGTTTTTT. Protein sequence: CATGQGAGELFF.

This clone was recorded a few times. The J gene is TRBJ2-1, the V gene TRBV10-3; 8 positions agree with TRBD1. The CDR3 spans 11 residues. The germline V gene encodes CDR1 ENHRY and CDR2 SYGVKD. With V trimmed by 10 bases and J by 7 bases, 3 bases remained unmatched. DNA of the CDR3: TGTGCCACACGGACAGGGAATGAGCAGTTCTTC. Translation gives CATRTGNEQFF.

This clone was seen a few times. The CDR3 bases are TGCGCCAGCAGAAACGACAGGGTAATCAACGAGCAGTACTTC. Encoded protein: CASRNDRVINEQYF. The J gene is TRBJ2-7, the V gene TRBV5-1; 7 bases match TRBD1. The V gene's germline CDR1 is SGHRS and CDR2 YFSETQ. With 5 bases clipped from V and 5 bases from J, the junction kept 10 bases outside the gene matches. The CDR3 extends over 14 amino acids.

This clone was observed a few times. V gene TRBV10-3 combines with J gene TRBJ1-6; D perhaps matches TRBD1 (5 bases). Trimming shortened V by 6 bases and J by 9 bases, and 12 bases separated the two germline ends. The CDR3 covers 13 residues. In germline, CDR1 is ENHRY, CDR2 SYGVKD. The CDR3 DNA reads TGTGCCATCAGGACGGGGGAGGGTTCACCCCTCCACTTT. Translating it yields CAIRTGEGSPLHF.

This clone has only a few counts. The chain couples TRBV6-6 to TRBJ1-4; D is ambiguous. The CDR3 loop spans 14 amino acids. CDR1 is MNHNY and CDR2 is SVGAGI in the germline V gene (reference sequence). V lost 6 bases, J lost 0 bases, and 8 bases lay in between. The CDR3 coding sequence is TGTGCCAGCAGCCACTTATCAACTAATGAAAAACTGTTTTTT. This translates into CASSHLSTNEKLFF.

CDR3 nucleotides: TGTGCCAGCAGTTACCTGGCAGGGGAATCCCATGAAAAACTGTTTTTT. This encodes CASSYLAGESHEKLFF. This sequence joins TRBV6-5 and TRBJ1-4; D is possibly TRBD1 (6 bases). The V gene lost 2 bases and the J gene lost 6 bases, with 16 bases spanning the gap. From germline, CDR1 is MNHEY and CDR2 SVGAGI. The CDR3 has 16 amino acids.

This clone was found a few times. The gene calls are TRBV5-4 and TRBJ2-2; 9 positions agree with TRBD2. With V trimmed by 1 base and J by 1 base, 2 bases remained unmatched. The CDR3 extends over 16 amino acids. Germline assignment: CDR1 SGHNT and CDR2 YYREEE (reference sequence). The CDR3 DNA follows: TGTGCCAGCAGCTTGTTACTAGCGGGGAACACCGGGGAGCTGTTTTTT. This codes for CASSLLLAGNTGELFF.

The chain recombines TRBV4-3 with TRBJ2-7, with D uncertain. The V gene's germline CDR1 is LGHNA and CDR2 YSLEER. The CDR3 runs to 14 residues. V gave up 6 bases and J gave up 0 bases, with 12 bases separating them. Here the CDR3 DNA reads TGCGCCAGCAGGCCGACTTTATCCTCCTACGAGCAGTACTTC. As protein: CASRPTLSSYEQYF.

The chain recombines TRBV7-2 with TRBJ2-7; a possible D gene is TRBD2 (6 bases). Per the germline V gene, CDR1 is SGHTA and CDR2 is FQGNSA. The germline V and J ends were trimmed by 5 bases and 5 bases, with 19 bases remaining between them. The CDR3 is 15 residues long. For the CDR3, the DNA is TGTGCCAGCAGCCCCCCAACTAGCTTTAGGAACGAGCAGTACTTC. Translation: CASSPPTSFRNEQYF. The whole variable domain, remainder taken from reference TRBV7-2 and TRBJ2-7, is GAGVSQSPSNKVTEKGKDVELRCDPISGHTALYWYRQSLGQGLEFLIYFQGNSAPDKSGLPSDRFSAERTGGSVSTLTIQRTQQEDSAVYLCASSPPTSFRNEQYFGPGTRLTVT.

This clone was seen only a few times. Other DNA sequences from this sample encode an identical CDR3 as well. This sequence joins TRBV5-4 and TRBJ2-5, with 7 bases matching TRBD1. CDR1 is SGHNT, CDR2 YYREEE, per germline (reference sequence). The length of the CDR3 is 13 residues. The V and J ends lost 4 bases and 2 bases, in that order; junction bases with no gene match: 2. CDR3 nucleotide sequence: TGTGCCAGCAGCAGGGACAGTCAAGAGACCCAGTACTTC. Its translation: CASSRDSQETQYF.

V usage is TRBV27 and J usage is TRBJ2-1, with D perhaps TRBD1 (6 bases). Per germline, CDR1 MNHEY and CDR2 SMNVEV (reference sequence). The CDR3 contains 14 residues. The V gene lost 4 bases and the J gene lost 6 bases, with 13 bases spanning the gap. CDR3 residues: CASSWTDALNEQFF. CDR3 nucleotides: TGTGCCAGCAGTTGGACAGACGCCCTCAATGAGCAGTTCTTC.

This clone has a handful of counts. One end of the junction varies from germline; a read error may be responsible. This chain joins TRBV6-1 and TRBJ2-6; 8 nucleotides match TRBD1. Germline V gene data show CDR1 as MNHNS and CDR2 as SASEGT. The CDR3 contains 12 residues. CDR3 coding DNA: TGTGCCAGCAGTGAAGCGGGGGGACAGGAGGCTTTC. Translating gives CASSEAGGQEAF.